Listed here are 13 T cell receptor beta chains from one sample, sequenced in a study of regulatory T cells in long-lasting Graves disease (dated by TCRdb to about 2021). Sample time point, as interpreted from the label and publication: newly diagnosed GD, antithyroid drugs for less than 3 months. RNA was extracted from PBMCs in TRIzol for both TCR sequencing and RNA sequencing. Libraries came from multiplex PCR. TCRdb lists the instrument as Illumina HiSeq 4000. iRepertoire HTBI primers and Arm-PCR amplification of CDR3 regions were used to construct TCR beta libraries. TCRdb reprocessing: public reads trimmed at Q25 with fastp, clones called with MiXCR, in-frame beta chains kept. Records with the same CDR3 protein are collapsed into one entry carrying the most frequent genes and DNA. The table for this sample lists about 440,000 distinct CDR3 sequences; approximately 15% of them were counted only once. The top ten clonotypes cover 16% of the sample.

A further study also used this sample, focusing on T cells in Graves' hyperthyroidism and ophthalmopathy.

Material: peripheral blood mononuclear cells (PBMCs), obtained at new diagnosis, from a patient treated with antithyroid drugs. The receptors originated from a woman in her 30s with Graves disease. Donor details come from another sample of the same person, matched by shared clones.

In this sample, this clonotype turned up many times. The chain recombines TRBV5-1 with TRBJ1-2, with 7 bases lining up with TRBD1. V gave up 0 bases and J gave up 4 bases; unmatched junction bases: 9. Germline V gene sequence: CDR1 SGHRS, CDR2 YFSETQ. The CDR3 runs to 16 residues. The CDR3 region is CASSLDAIPGGYGYTF. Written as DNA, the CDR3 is TGCGCCAGCAGCTTGGACGCTATACCAGGGGGCTATGGCTACACCTTC.

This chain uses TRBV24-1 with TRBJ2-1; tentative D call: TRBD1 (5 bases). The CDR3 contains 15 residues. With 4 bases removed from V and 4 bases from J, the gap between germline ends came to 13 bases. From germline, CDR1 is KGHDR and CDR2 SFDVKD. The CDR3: CATSESRVPYNEQFF. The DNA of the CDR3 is TGTGCCACCAGTGAAAGCAGGGTCCCTTACAATGAGCAGTTCTTC.

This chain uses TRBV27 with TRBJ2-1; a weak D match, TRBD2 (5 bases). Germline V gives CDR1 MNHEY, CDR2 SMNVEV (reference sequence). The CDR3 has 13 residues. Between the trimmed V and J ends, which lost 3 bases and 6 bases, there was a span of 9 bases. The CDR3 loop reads CASSLGEFNEQFF. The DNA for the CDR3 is TGTGCCAGCAGTTTGGGAGAGTTCAATGAGCAGTTCTTC.

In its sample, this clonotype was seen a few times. This CDR3 reads CSAGAGGRTDTQYF. DNA for the CDR3: TGCAGTGCGGGCGCGGGAGGTCGAACAGATACGCAGTATTTT. V is TRBV20-1 and J is TRBJ2-3; 8 bases agree with TRBD2. Germline lookup yields CDR1 DFQATT and CDR2 SNEGSKA (reference sequence). The J segment lost 3 bases and the V segment lost 6 bases, leaving 8 bases of the junction unmatched. The CDR3 sequence is 14 residues long.

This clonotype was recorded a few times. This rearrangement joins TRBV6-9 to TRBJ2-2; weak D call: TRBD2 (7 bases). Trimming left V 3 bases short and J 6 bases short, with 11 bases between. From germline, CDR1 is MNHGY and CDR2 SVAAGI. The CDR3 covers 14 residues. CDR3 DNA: TGTGCCAGCAGTTACCGGCGGGGGCCCGGGGAGCTGTTTTTT. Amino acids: CASSYRRGPGELFF.

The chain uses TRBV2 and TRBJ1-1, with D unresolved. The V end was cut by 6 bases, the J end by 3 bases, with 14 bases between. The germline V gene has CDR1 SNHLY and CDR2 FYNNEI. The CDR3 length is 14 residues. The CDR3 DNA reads TGTGCCAGCAGCCTCGGGCCGGCGGACACTGAAGCTTTCTTT. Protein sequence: CASSLGPADTEAFF.

In DNA, the CDR3 is TGCGCCAGCAGCTTGGAGACAGGCGGTTACGAGCAGTACTTC. This codes for CASSLETGGYEQYF. The rearrangement joins TRBV5-1 to TRBJ2-7, with D possibly TRBD1 on 6 matching bases. V was cut by 0 bases and J by 4 bases, with 11 bases left in between. The germline V gene has CDR1 SGHRS and CDR2 YFSETQ. The CDR3 contains 14 residues.

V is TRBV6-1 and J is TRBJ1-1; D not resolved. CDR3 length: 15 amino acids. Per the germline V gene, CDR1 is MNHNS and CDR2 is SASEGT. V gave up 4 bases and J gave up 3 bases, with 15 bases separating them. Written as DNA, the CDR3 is TGTGCCAGCAGTGCGAAAACCGTTCCAGACACTGAAGCTTTCTTT. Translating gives CASSAKTVPDTEAFF.

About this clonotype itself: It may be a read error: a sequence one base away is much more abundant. CDR3 in DNA: TGTGGCAGCAGTTTAGGGGAGCGGATAACGCAGTATTTT. Translating gives CGSSLGERITQYF. The rearrangement joins TRBV27 to TRBJ2-3; D is perhaps TRBD1 or TRBD2 (5 bases each). From germline, CDR1 is MNHEY and CDR2 SMNVEV (reference sequence). The CDR3 is 13 residues long.

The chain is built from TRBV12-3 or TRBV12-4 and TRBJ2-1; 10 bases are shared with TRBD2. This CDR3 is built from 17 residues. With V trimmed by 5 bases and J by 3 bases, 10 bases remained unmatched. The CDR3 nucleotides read TGTGCCAGCAGTCCTCGGACTAGCGGACTCCTCTACAATGAGCAGTTCTTC. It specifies CASSPRTSGLLYNEQFF.

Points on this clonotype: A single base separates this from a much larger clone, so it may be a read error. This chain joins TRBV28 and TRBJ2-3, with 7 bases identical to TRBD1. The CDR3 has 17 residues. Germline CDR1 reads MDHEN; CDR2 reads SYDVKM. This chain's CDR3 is CASSLAWDSPSTGTQYF. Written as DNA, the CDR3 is TGTGCCAGCAGTTTAGCGTGGGACAGCCCTAGCACAGGTACGCAGTATTTT. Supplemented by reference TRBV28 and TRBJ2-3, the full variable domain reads DVKVTQSSRYLVKRTGEKVFLECVQDMDHENMFWYRQDPGLGLRLIYFSYDVKMKEKGDIPEGYSVSREKKERFSLILESASTNQTSMYLCASSLAWDSPSTGTQYFGPGTRLTVL.

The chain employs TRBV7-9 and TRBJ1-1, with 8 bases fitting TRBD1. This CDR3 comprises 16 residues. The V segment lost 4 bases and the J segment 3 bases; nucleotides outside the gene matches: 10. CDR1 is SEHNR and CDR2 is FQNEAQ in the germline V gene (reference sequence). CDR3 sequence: CASSSYYRGGDTEAFF. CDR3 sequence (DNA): TGTGCCAGCAGCTCCTACTACAGGGGGGGGGACACTGAAGCTTTCTTT.

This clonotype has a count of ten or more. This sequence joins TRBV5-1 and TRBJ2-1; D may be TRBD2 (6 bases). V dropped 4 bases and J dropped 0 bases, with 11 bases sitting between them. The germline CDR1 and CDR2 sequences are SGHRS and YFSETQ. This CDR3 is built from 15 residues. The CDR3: CASSPGGASYNEQFF. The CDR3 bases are TGCGCCAGCAGCCCCGGAGGGGCCTCCTACAATGAGCAGTTCTTC.